A selection of T cell receptor beta chains follows, all from one sample in a study of T-cell reconstitution after alpha-beta-depleted transplantation in children. A single record per CDR3 protein comes from TCRdb applying MiXCR to the PCR reads. Here the sample spans just under 350,000 distinct CDR3 sequences, around 15% being singletons. The sample consisted of PBMCs, mostly from graft donor cells, taken 360 days after TCRalphabeta/CD19-depleted stem cell transplant. These receptors all stem from a male patient aged 2-9 years who had a stem cell transplant for acute lymphoblastic leukemia, so the T cells may come from the graft donor. CDR3s include the opening cysteine and the closing phenylalanine or tryptophan. D genes are given only for firm matches. Clone size appears in some rows only: once, few, many, or a class for an expanded clone.

TRBJ1-6 NA TRBD1 TRBV30 CAWSYRTGSASPLHF TGTGCCTGGAGTTACCGGACAGGGTCAGCCTCACCCCTCCACTTT
TRBJ2-2 many TRBD2 TRBV27 CASTRLAGGELFF TGTGCCAGCACCCGACTAGCAGGCGGGGAGCTGTTTTTT
TRBJ1-4 NA NA TRBV28 CASSLMRDLAYSEKLFF TGTGCCAGCAGTTTAATGAGGGATCTCGCGTACAGTGAAAAACTGTTTTTT
TRBJ2-1 NA NA TRBV5-1 CASSLELRGGSYNEQFF TGCGCCAGCAGCTTGGAGTTGAGGGGAGGCTCCTACAATGAGCAGTTCTTC
TRBJ2-7 NA NA TRBV4-3 CASPGTNRYEQYF TGCGCCAGTCCGGGGACGAACCGCTACGAGCAGTACTTC
TRBJ2-2 many TRBD2 TRBV5-1 CASSFYGAGRYGELFF TGCGCCAGCAGCTTTTACGGAGCGGGACGATACGGGGAGCTGTTTTTT
TRBJ2-3 NA NA TRBV7-9 CASSFGLVGRDTQYF TGTGCCAGCAGCTTTGGGCTAGTGGGAAGAGATACGCAGTATTTT
TRBJ2-5 NA TRBD1 TRBV2 CASGGQGGETQYF TGTGCCAGCGGGGGACAGGGGGGAGAGACCCAGTACTTC
TRBJ2-3 many NA TRBV3-1 CASSHRQIGTDTQYF TGTGCCAGCAGCCACCGACAGATCGGAACAGATACGCAGTATTTT
TRBJ2-5 few NA TRBV10-3 CAISENRDDETQYF TGTGCCATCAGTGAGAACAGGGATGACGAGACCCAGTACTTC
TRBJ1-1 few TRBD1 TRBV15 CATSRDLGRTGLYAPKAFF TGTGCCACCAGCAGAGACCTCGGGCGGACAGGTCTTTATGCCCCCAAAGCTTTCTTT
TRBJ2-2 many NA TRBV14 CASSQGFHGELFF TGTGCCAGCAGCCAAGGGTTTCACGGGGAGCTGTTTTTT
TRBJ2-7 many NA TRBV3-1 CASSHTPGYEQYF TGTGCCAGCAGCCACACCCCCGGCTACGAGCAGTACTTC
TRBJ2-3 many TRBD1 TRBV9 CASSVTGQGGLATQYF TGTGCCAGCAGCGTAACTGGACAGGGTGGGCTGGCAACGCAGTATTTT
TRBJ1-4 NA TRBD1 TRBV6-2/TRBV6-3 CASSYSRGTGFRATNEKLFF TGTGCCAGCAGTTACTCGCGCGGGACAGGGTTTAGGGCAACTAATGAAAAACTGTTTTTT
TRBJ1-2 NA NA TRBV7-9 CASSFSGPGYTF TGTGCCAGCAGCTTCTCCGGTCCAGGCTACACCTTC
TRBJ1-2 NA NA TRBV7-6 CASSLEGPGYTF TGTGCCAGCAGCTTAGAAGGCCCCGGCTACACCTTC
TRBJ2-1 many NA TRBV10-3 CAAQEYGYNEQFF TGTGCCGCCCAGGAGTATGGGTACAATGAGCAGTTCTTC
TRBJ2-7 NA NA TRBV2 CASSEAGHEQYF TGTGCCAGCAGTGAAGCGGGCCACGAGCAGTACTTC
TRBJ2-5 NA NA TRBV11-2 CASSPNWGLQETQYF TGTGCCAGCAGCCCCAACTGGGGACTCCAAGAGACCCAGTACTTC
TRBJ2-1 NA TRBD2 TRBV20-1 CSALKTSGRNEQFF TGCAGTGCCCTAAAGACTAGCGGGAGGAATGAGCAGTTCTTC
TRBJ2-5 few NA TRBV5-4 CASSFPGETQYF TGTGCCAGCAGCTTTCCGGGGGAGACCCAGTACTTC
TRBJ2-2 many TRBD1 TRBV6-5 CASSQVDRGLGELFF TGTGCCAGCAGCCAGGTTGACAGGGGGCTGGGGGAGCTGTTTTTT
TRBJ2-7 few TRBD1 TRBV12-3/TRBV12-4 CASSPRDRVSYEQYF TGTGCCAGCAGCCCCCGGGACAGGGTGTCCTACGAGCAGTACTTC
TRBJ2-7 few NA TRBV7-2 CASSSGVGVPEQYF TGTGCCAGCAGCTCTGGGGTCGGGGTTCCCGAGCAGTACTTC
TRBJ2-1 many NA TRBV12-3/TRBV12-4 CASRESGTTPGIEQFF TGTGCCAGCAGGGAGTCTGGGACCACCCCTGGCATTGAGCAGTTCTTC
TRBJ2-3 NA TRBD1 TRBV7-2 CASSLAQTGQGVDTQYF TGTGCCAGCAGCTTAGCCCAGACGGGACAGGGGGTAGATACGCAGTATTTT
TRBJ2-5 few NA TRBV4-2 CASSQDAQRETQYF TGTGCCAGCAGCCAAGATGCGCAGAGGGAGACCCAGTACTTC
TRBJ2-7 many NA TRBV29-1 CSVVVAVSYEQYF TGCAGCGTTGTGGTAGCGGTCTCCTACGAGCAGTACTTC
TRBJ1-4 few NA TRBV12-3/TRBV12-4 CASSLALTGGNEKLFF TGTGCCAGCAGTTTAGCTCTGACAGGCGGTAATGAAAAACTGTTTTTT
TRBJ2-5 NA TRBD1 TRBV20-1 CSASGGTGGETQYF TGCAGTGCCAGCGGTGGGACAGGGGGAGAGACCCAGTACTTC
TRBJ2-3 NA NA TRBV20-1 CSARIQGGVGTDTQYF TGCAGTGCTAGGATCCAGGGAGGCGTCGGCACAGATACGCAGTATTTT
TRBJ2-4 few NA TRBV5-6 CASSLGVSAKNIQYF TGTGCCAGCAGCTTGGGGGTATCGGCCAAAAACATTCAGTACTTC
TRBJ2-2 NA TRBD2 TRBV9 CASSALAGSNTGELFF TGTGCCAGCAGCGCGCTAGCGGGGTCGAACACCGGGGAGCTGTTTTTT
TRBJ2-2 few NA TRBV7-3 CASTPGSNTGELFF TGTGCCAGCACCCCGGGCTCCAACACCGGGGAGCTGTTTTTT
TRBJ2-1 few TRBD2 TRBV18 CASSPPTSGNYNEQFF TGTGCCAGCTCACCACCGACTAGCGGGAACTACAATGAGCAGTTCTTC
TRBJ2-7 few NA TRBV6-1 CASTPWPGGQTYEQYF TGTGCCAGCACCCCGTGGCCCGGGGGCCAAACCTACGAGCAGTACTTC
TRBJ2-1 NA NA TRBV29-1 CSAPTQYRTMDEQFF TGCAGCGCCCCGACGCAGTACAGGACTATGGATGAGCAGTTCTTC
TRBJ2-2 NA NA TRBV13 CASRVFTGELFF TGTGCCAGCAGGGTGTTCACCGGGGAGCTGTTTTTT
TRBJ1-1 few TRBD1 TRBV9 CASSVEQGAMNTEAFF TGTGCCAGCAGCGTAGAGCAGGGGGCCATGAACACTGAAGCTTTCTTT
TRBJ1-3 NA NA TRBV29-1 CSVLGGTGNTIYF TGCAGCGTTTTAGGGGGTACTGGAAACACCATATATTTT
TRBJ1-5 NA NA TRBV21-1 CASSTNKGQGYQPQHF TGTGCCAGCAGCACAAACAAGGGACAGGGTTATCAGCCCCAGCATTTT
TRBJ2-5 NA TRBD2 TRBV12-3/TRBV12-4 CASRPGLERETQYF TGTGCCAGCAGGCCGGGACTAGAGAGAGAGACCCAGTACTTC
TRBJ2-3 many NA TRBV12-3/TRBV12-4 CASSFGQITDTQYF TGTGCCAGCAGTTTCGGGCAGATCACAGATACGCAGTATTTT
TRBJ2-5 few NA TRBV27 CATSKEYQETQYF TGTGCCACCAGCAAGGAGTACCAAGAGACCCAGTACTTC
TRBJ2-3 few NA TRBV4-2 CASSQDTSRGTDTQYF TGTGCCAGCAGCCAAGATACTAGCCGTGGCACAGATACGCAGTATTTT
TRBJ2-7 many NA TRBV28 CASSFGFYYEQYF TGTGCCAGCAGTTTCGGGTTTTACTACGAGCAGTACTTC
TRBJ2-1 NA NA TRBV12-3/TRBV12-4 CASSLSGFFYNEQFF TGTGCCAGCAGTTTATCGGGGTTCTTTTACAATGAGCAGTTCTTC
TRBJ2-7 NA NA TRBV4-3 CASSQEIGRDEQYF TGCGCCAGCAGCCAAGAGATAGGCAGGGACGAGCAGTACTTC
TRBJ2-1 many TRBD2 TRBV5-1 CASSLGLAENNEQFF TGCGCCAGCAGCTTGGGGCTAGCGGAAAACAATGAGCAGTTCTTC
TRBJ1-5 NA NA TRBV6-1 CASRAYGGSQPQHF TGTGCCAGCAGGGCATACGGGGGGAGTCAGCCCCAGCATTTT
TRBJ2-1 many NA TRBV4-2 CASSLPGNPSYNEQFF TGTGCCAGCAGCCTCCCCGGGAATCCATCCTACAATGAGCAGTTCTTC
TRBJ2-2 NA NA TRBV29-1 CSVREGAGELFF TGCAGCGTTAGAGAGGGGGCCGGGGAGCTGTTTTTT
TRBJ2-1 NA NA TRBV29-1 CSVVPGPPSSYNEQFF TGCAGCGTTGTTCCGGGTCCCCCGAGCTCCTACAATGAGCAGTTCTTC